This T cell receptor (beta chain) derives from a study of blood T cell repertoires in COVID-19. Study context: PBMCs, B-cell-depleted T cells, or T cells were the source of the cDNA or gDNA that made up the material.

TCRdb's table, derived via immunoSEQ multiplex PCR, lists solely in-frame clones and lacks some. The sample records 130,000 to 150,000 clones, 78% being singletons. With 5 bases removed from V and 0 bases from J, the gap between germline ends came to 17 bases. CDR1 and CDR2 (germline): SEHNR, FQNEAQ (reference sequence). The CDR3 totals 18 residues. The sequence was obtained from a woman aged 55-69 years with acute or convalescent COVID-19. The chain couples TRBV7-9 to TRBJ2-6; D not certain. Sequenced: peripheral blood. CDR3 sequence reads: CASSPVRNPYSGANVLTF. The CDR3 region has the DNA TGTGCCAGCAGCCCGGTCAGGAATCCCTACTCTGGGGCCAACGTCCTGACTTTC.